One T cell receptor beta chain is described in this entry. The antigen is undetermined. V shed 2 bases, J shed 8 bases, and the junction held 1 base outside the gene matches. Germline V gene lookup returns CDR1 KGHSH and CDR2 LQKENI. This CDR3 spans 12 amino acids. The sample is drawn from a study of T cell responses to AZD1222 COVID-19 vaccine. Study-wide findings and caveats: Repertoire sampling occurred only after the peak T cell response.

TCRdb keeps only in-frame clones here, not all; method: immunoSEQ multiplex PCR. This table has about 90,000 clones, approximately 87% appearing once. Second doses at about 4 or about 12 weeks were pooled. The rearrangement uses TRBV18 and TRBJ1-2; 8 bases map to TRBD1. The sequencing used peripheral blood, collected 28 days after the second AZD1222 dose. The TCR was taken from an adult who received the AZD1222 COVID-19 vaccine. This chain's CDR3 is CASSPTGGGYTF. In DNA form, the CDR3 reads TGTGCCAGCTCACCAACAGGGGGGGGCTACACCTTC.